This entry is about one T cell receptor (beta chain). Its antigen remains unknown. Sequencing was performed with immunoSEQ multiplex PCR; in TCRdb, only in-frame clones are kept and a portion is missing. The sample carries some 44,000 clones, roughly 80% recorded once. Time point specified: blood 4 weeks post-SBRT, at nephrectomy. Treatment in this sample: 15 Gy SBRT to primary tumor, nephrectomy 4 weeks later. The tumor was a clear cell renal cell carcinoma. These data are taken from a study of radiation and T cells in renal cell carcinoma. Germline CDR1 and CDR2: LNHDA and SQIVND (reference sequence). The CDR3 runs 12 residues. Trimming stripped 5 bases from V and 4 bases from J, with 7 bases between. Study-wide findings and caveats: Pretreatment tumor biopsies were lacking, so baseline clonotypes are unknown.

This clonotype was obtained from a woman aged 65 to 85 with renal cell carcinoma. The specimen was blood, collected from a patient whose treatment included radiotherapy and nephrectomy. The chain joins TRBV19 to TRBJ2-3, with no clear D. CDR3 in DNA: TGTGCCAGTAGTCCTCCGTCAGATACGCAGTATTTT. This sequence encodes CASSPPSDTQYF.